This TCR beta chain was found in a study of blood T cell repertoires in COVID-19 (dated by TCRdb to 2019 to 2021). Context from the whole study: Samples covering the acute and convalescent phases of COVID-19 were provided by collaborators in the United States, Italy and Spain. Subjects who had been exposed to COVID-19, were actively infected with it, or had recovered from it provided the deeply sampled blood TCRbeta repertoires that made up the dataset. Where available, HLA class I and class II types were taken from metadata supplied by the sample provider and were not determined by assay-based typing. Nearly every sample came with metadata listing a de-identified subject ID, COVID-19 status, age in years and sex. The repertoires were released in a freely available public database intended as a resource for research on the immune response to SARS-CoV-2. The prospective study material was composed of cDNA or gDNA derived from T cells, B-cell-depleted T cells, or PBMCs. Samples came from the ongoing ImmuneRACE study (first 160 participants) plus 1,254 subjects from 6 global collaborators.

Note on this clone: Its antigen specificity is not known. The sample holds no much larger clone one base away, and base qualities are not on file.

Collaborating institutions collected whole blood in K2EDTA tubes following their own protocols. For TCRbeta analysis, collaborators shipped samples in one of three forms: frozen whole blood, isolated PBMCs, or DNA extracted from either of those sample types. Results and caveats for the whole study, not just this receptor: The amount of clinical and demographic metadata varied by source and participant and was provided uncurated.

Germline trimming amounts to 3 bases on V and 5 bases on J, with 9 as the count of junction bases outside the gene matches. Based on the germline V gene (reference sequence), the CDR1 and CDR2 sequences are DFQATT and SNEGSKA. The CDR3 contains 15 residues, cysteine and phenylalanine counted. Only the CDR3 region is kept as DNA, spanning 45 bases read in frame from base 1. TCRbeta CDR3 regions were amplified from genomic DNA using the immunoSEQ Assay, a bias-controlled multiplex PCR. In the authors' own workflow: The number of nucleated cells in each sample was estimated by amplification of reference gene primers within the assay. To quantify the absolute abundance of each unique TCRbeta CDR3 rearrangement, sequence reads were collapsed and filtered. For each sample, productive Simpson clonality was calculated by taking the square root of Simpson's diversity index across productive rearrangements. Entries here come from immuneACCESS through TCRdb and include only in-frame sequences with V and J called. Some clones fail to appear in such tables; in the studies checked, an unresolved V gene covers under half of the shortfall, and the cause of the remainder is unknown. D and trimming were read from the DNA, whereas the V and J calls and clone size are those reported in that table. For this sample there are fewer than 50,000 clones; about 82% appear just once. Approximately 14% of the sample rests with the top ten.

This TCR was sampled from a human donor in a cohort sampled during active COVID-19. Sequencing used peripheral blood. Here the chain combines TRBV20-1 and TRBJ2-5; a stretch of 10 junction bases matches TRBD2. The DNA sequence is as follows: TGCAGTGCTAGTGATCCGAGCGGGGGGGTGGAGACCCAGTACTTC. Translated, this is CSASDPSGGVETQYF.